The 15 T cell receptor beta chains in this list originate from one sample, sequenced in a study of blood T cell repertoires in COVID-19. Here immunoSEQ multiplex PCR was the method, and the copy in TCRdb shows in-frame clones only, minus some. Among about 180,000 clones listed, roughly 80% were seen once. Sequencing was done on a sample of peripheral blood. The receptors come from a human donor in a cohort sampled during active COVID-19.

The chain uses TRBV24-1 and TRBJ2-1; 7 bases fit TRBD1. V lost 9 bases to trimming and J lost 5 bases; unmatched junction nucleotides: 9. The germline V gene has CDR1 KGHDR and CDR2 SFDVKD. The CDR3 consists of 14 residues. In DNA form, the CDR3 reads TGTGCCACCGCCGGGACAGCGAGTAACAATGAGCAGTTCTTC. This encodes CATAGTASNNEQFF.

The chain uses TRBV6-1 and TRBJ2-7; 11 nucleotides line up with TRBD2. V lost 2 bases and J lost 3; bases outside the gene matches: 3. Germline V gene sequence: CDR1 MNHNS, CDR2 SASEGT. This CDR3 is built from 15 residues. CDR3 DNA: TGTGCCAGCAGTGAACGCCTAGCGGGAGGCTACGAGCAGTACTTC. As protein: CASSERLAGGYEQYF.

The rearrangement uses TRBV13 and TRBJ2-5, with 7 bases aligning to TRBD2. The CDR3 is 15 amino acids. Per the germline V gene, CDR1 is PRHDT and CDR2 is FYEKMQ (reference sequence). The trim removed 3 bases at V and 9 bases at J, leaving 13 bases unmatched. The CDR3 is CASSLGGSVWSSQYF. Here the CDR3 DNA reads TGTGCCAGCAGCTTGGGGGGGTCGGTTTGGTCCTCCCAGTACTTC.

V and J are TRBV19 and TRBJ2-7, with D tentatively TRBD2 (5 bases). Trimming took 4 bases from V and 1 from J, leaving 11 bases between them. CDR1 and CDR2 from the germline V gene are LNHDA and SQIVND (reference sequence). CDR3 length: 14 residues. In DNA form, the CDR3 reads TGTGCCAGTAGTAGAGCGGACCTTTCCTACGAGCAGTACTTC. Encoded protein: CASSRADLSYEQYF.

This chain uses TRBV7-2 with TRBJ2-7; no definite D call. This CDR3 comprises 11 residues. Germline V CDR1 and CDR2: SGHTA, FQGNSA. V was shortened by 5 bases and J by 4 bases, with 6 bases between the two germline ends. The CDR3 is CASSEKYEQYF. CDR3 DNA: TGTGCCAGCAGCGAGAAATACGAGCAGTACTTC.

The genes are TRBV27 and TRBJ2-7, with 15 bases that match TRBD2. The V segment lost 4 bases and the J segment 4 bases; nucleotides outside the gene matches: 8. The CDR3 is made up of 17 amino acids. CDR1 is MNHEY, CDR2 SMNVEV, per germline (reference sequence). CDR3 nucleotides: TGTGCCAGCAGTTCTGGGGGACTAGCGGGGGGCCTTTACGAGCAGTACTTC. This sequence encodes CASSSGGLAGGLYEQYF.

The CDR3 loop is CASLRGDRINSPLHF. The CDR3 DNA reads as TGTGCCAGCCTACGGGGGGACAGGATTAATTCACCCCTCCACTTT. This chain connects TRBV2 to TRBJ1-6; TRBD1 matches at 8 bases. Trimming took 8 bases from V and 6 from J; bases not matched to a gene: 9. This CDR3 has 15 amino acids. Germline V gene sequence: CDR1 SNHLY, CDR2 FYNNEI.

The chain carries TRBV27 and TRBJ2-7; D might be TRBD1 (6 bases). The germline V and J ends were trimmed by 5 bases and 6 bases, with 17 bases remaining between them. This CDR3 region has 14 residues. CDR1 is MNHEY and CDR2 is SMNVEV in the germline V gene (reference sequence). The CDR3, as DNA: TGTGCCAGCAGTACCATTCCGGGGACACCCGAGCAGTACTTC. Translated: CASSTIPGTPEQYF.

This chain connects TRBV7-2 to TRBJ2-3; D gene ambiguous. With 2 bases removed from V and 1 base from J, the gap between germline ends came to 10 bases. Germline V CDR1 and CDR2: SGHTA, FQGNSA. This CDR3 is 15 amino acids long. The CDR3 DNA is TGTGCCAGCAGCTTAACGGTTCCCGGCACAGATACGCAGTATTTT. This gives the protein CASSLTVPGTDTQYF. The entire variable domain, with the rest obtained from reference TRBV7-2 and TRBJ2-3, is as follows: GAGVSQSPSNKVTEKGKDVELRCDPISGHTALYWYRQSLGQGLEFLIYFQGNSAPDKSGLPSDRFSAERTGGSVSTLTIQRTQQEDSAVYLCASSLTVPGTDTQYFGPGTRLTVL.

The chain joins TRBV10-3 to TRBJ2-3, with a possible D match to TRBD1 (6 bases). This CDR3 spans 12 amino acids. V shed 5 bases and J shed 4 bases, with 7 bases lying between them. CDR1 ENHRY and CDR2 SYGVKD come from the germline V gene. CDR3 sequence reads: CAISKGADTQYF. The CDR3 DNA reads as TGTGCCATCAGTAAGGGGGCAGATACGCAGTATTTT.

The chain combines TRBV5-1 with TRBJ1-6, with D uncertain. V was pared by 0 bases and J by 6 bases, with 10 bases between. The germline CDR1 and CDR2 sequences are SGHRS and YFSETQ. The CDR3 is 15 residues long. The CDR3 is CASSLDSPRNSPLHF. CDR3 DNA sequence: TGCGCCAGCAGCTTGGACAGCCCCCGTAATTCACCCCTCCACTTT. The variable domain in full, with the rest retrieved from reference TRBV5-1 and TRBJ1-6, is KAGVTQTPRYLIKTRGQQVTLSCSPISGHRSVSWYQQTPGQGLQFLFEYFSETQRNKGNFPGRFSGRQFSNSRSEMNVSTLELGDSALYLCASSLDSPRNSPLHFGNGTRLTVT.

The chain carries TRBV7-3 and TRBJ2-1, with TRBD2 identical over 8 bases. J gave up 8 bases and V 5 bases, and 5 bases lay outside the gene matches. The CDR3 spans 13 residues. Per germline, CDR1 SGHTA and CDR2 FQGTGA. CDR3 region: CASSRGLVDEQFF. The CDR3, as DNA: TGTGCCAGCAGCCGGGGACTAGTCGATGAGCAGTTCTTC.

The V gene is TRBV13, the J gene TRBJ1-2; D perhaps matches TRBD1 (5 bases). CDR3 length: 16 amino acids. The germline V gene encodes CDR1 PRHDT and CDR2 FYEKMQ (reference sequence). V was pared by 0 bases and J by 0 bases, with 11 bases between. The CDR3 DNA sequence: TGTGCCAGCAGCTTAGGCAGGGCTGCTACTAACTATGGCTACACCTTC. It specifies CASSLGRAATNYGYTF.

This sequence joins TRBV3-1 (or the pseudogene TRBV3-2) and TRBJ1-2, with D possibly matching TRBD1 (5 bases). Trimming took 1 base from V and 7 from J, leaving 16 bases between them. CDR1 is LGHDT, CDR2 YNNKEL, per germline (reference sequence). This CDR3 comprises 15 residues. CDR3 in amino acids: CASSQVGEGKSGYTF. CDR3 DNA sequence: TGTGCCAGCAGCCAAGTTGGGGAGGGGAAAAGTGGCTACACCTTC.

The count of this clone is one. DNA of the CDR3: TGTGCCAGCAGGGGGCTCGGTTCGGGAGGCGGTACGGAGTACTTC. Encoded protein: CASRGLGSGGGTEYF. V gene TRBV6-5 combines with J gene TRBJ2-7, with 7 bases identical to TRBD2. Trimming at V came to 6 bases and at J to 11 bases, leaving 19 bases not matched to a gene. Germline loops: CDR1 MNHEY, CDR2 SVGAGI. This CDR3 spans 15 amino acids.